Listed below are T cell receptor beta chains from one sample, sequenced in a study of T cells in Graves' hyperthyroidism and ophthalmopathy. TCRdb called the multiplex PCR reads again in MiXCR, with one record for every CDR3 protein. Among around 400,000 distinct CDR3 sequences, about 15% were seen once, and the ten largest hold 28%. Input material: blood. The receptors come from a woman between 18 and 29 years old with Graves' hyperthyroidism that later progressed to Graves' ophthalmopathy. Both conserved end residues are part of each CDR3. The D gene is left open where the match is weak. Clone sizes are given selectively: once, few, many, or a class where the clone is expanded.

j_gene,v_gene,d_gene,abundance,CDR3nt,CDR3aa
TRBJ2-1,TRBV7-9,TRBD2,many,TGTGCCAGCAGCTTCGTAGCGGGAGGGCCTAACAATGAGCAGTTCTTC,CASSFVAGGPNNEQFF
TRBJ1-4,TRBV20-1,TRBD1,many,TGCAGTGCCATCCCCCGAACAGGGGGAGGATATGAAAAACTGTTTTTT,CSAIPRTGGGYEKLFF
TRBJ2-5,TRBV11-2,NA,many,TGTGCCAGCAGCTTAGAACTAGCCACTGAGACCCAGTACTTC,CASSLELATETQYF
TRBJ1-2,TRBV20-1,NA,few,TGCAGTGCTAGAGTCCCTGGGGGGTGGGGCTACACCTTC,CSARVPGGWGYTF
TRBJ1-2,TRBV10-3,NA,NA,TGTGCCATCAGTGAGGTTCGTGCGGAATTCTATGGCTACACCTTC,CAISEVRAEFYGYTF
TRBJ2-1,TRBV5-1,TRBD2,NA,TGCGCCAGCAGCTCCCCGACCGAACTAGCGGGAGGGCAAGATGAGCAGTTCTTC,CASSSPTELAGGQDEQFF
TRBJ2-3,TRBV9,NA,NA,TGTGCCAGCAGCGCCCCGACGGATGACGGCACAGATACGCAGTATTTT,CASSAPTDDGTDTQYF
TRBJ2-1,TRBV5-6,NA,NA,TGTGCCAGCAGCTTGTGGAGGGTAGGATCGGAGGGCCTACCCAACAATGAGCAGTTCTTC,CASSLWRVGSEGLPNNEQFF
TRBJ2-2,TRBV27,TRBD1,many,TGTGCCAGCAAGAAAAGCGACAGGGGGCACACCGGGGAGCTGTTTTTT,CASKKSDRGHTGELFF
TRBJ2-6,TRBV19,NA,NA,TGTGCCAGTAGTATTGGCATTTTAGTGTCTGGGGCCAACGTCCTGACTTTC,CASSIGILVSGANVLTF
TRBJ2-7,TRBV12-3/TRBV12-4,TRBD2,many,TGTGCCAGTTCAGTCGGGAGGGCCGCCTACGAGCAGTACTTC,CASSVGRAAYEQYF
TRBJ2-7,TRBV19,TRBD2,NA,TGTGCCAGTAGTATAGGACTAGCCGACTACGAGCAGTACTTC,CASSIGLADYEQYF
TRBJ1-5,TRBV20-1,TRBD1,few,TGCAGTGCTAGGAGGGGCGGACAGGGAATTTTGGCGGGTCAGCCCCAGCATTTT,CSARRGGQGILAGQPQHF
TRBJ1-6,TRBV20-1,NA,once,TGCAGTGCGGAAGGCGCCAATAATTCACCCCTCCACTTT,CSAEGANNSPLHF
TRBJ2-7,TRBV6-5,NA,few,TGTGCCAGCAGTTACTCCTGGGGGGTGGGCTACGAGCAGTACTTC,CASSYSWGVGYEQYF
TRBJ2-2,TRBV12-3/TRBV12-4,NA,many,TGTGCCAGCATCAAAGGGTGGAGGGAGCTGTTTTTT,CASIKGWRELFF
TRBJ2-3,TRBV14,NA,many,TGTGCCAGCAGCCAAGAGAGGGTGGGCACAGATACGCAGTATTTT,CASSQERVGTDTQYF
TRBJ2-7,TRBV5-1,NA,many,TGCGCCAGCAGCTTGGCCGTCGGTAGCGCGAACGAGCAGTACTTC,CASSLAVGSANEQYF
TRBJ2-2,TRBV18,TRBD2,NA,TGTGCCAGCTCACTCGGGACTAGCGGGAGTGGAACCGGGGAGCTGTTTTTT,CASSLGTSGSGTGELFF
TRBJ2-7,TRBV5-4,NA,NA,TGTGCCAGCAGCCGGGACTTAGCCCGGGAATACGAGCAGTACTTC,CASSRDLAREYEQYF
TRBJ2-5,TRBV7-3,NA,many,TGTGCCAGCAGCTTAACCATCGGGGAGACCCAGTACTTC,CASSLTIGETQYF
TRBJ2-3,TRBV9,NA,NA,TGTGCCAGCAGCGTAGGTGGCAGATTCACAGATACGCAGTATTTT,CASSVGGRFTDTQYF
TRBJ2-7,TRBV4-2,TRBD2,NA,TGTGCCAGCAGCCAAACGGGAGGCTACGAGCAGTACTTC,CASSQTGGYEQYF
TRBJ2-1,TRBV2,NA,many,TGTGCCAGCAGTGACTTGTGGCAGGGTCACAATGAGCAGTTCTTC,CASSDLWQGHNEQFF
TRBJ2-1,TRBV6-1,TRBD2,NA,TGTGCCAGCAGCCTTATAGCGGGAGCGGGCGATGAGCAGTTCTTC,CASSLIAGAGDEQFF
TRBJ1-3,TRBV7-2,NA,many,TGTGCCAGCAGCCCTGGGGGGGGTAACAGGGATGCAAACACCATATATTTT,CASSPGGGNRDANTIYF